Presented here are 29 T cell receptor beta chains from one specimen sequenced in a study of shared clonotypes between healthy human individuals. The assay was immunoSEQ multiplex PCR, and TCRdb's table has in-frame clones only and misses some. The data show some 2.4 million clones, roughly 93% seen once. Material: naive CD4+ T cells from PBMCs. Subset given: CD45RA+ positively selected. The origin of the receptors is a man younger than 35 in good health. Some clones in this sample may be carry-over from other donors' samples.

The chain joins TRBV6-6 to TRBJ2-7; D is possibly TRBD1 (5 bases). Trimming stripped 2 bases from V and 1 base from J, with 6 bases between. From germline, CDR1 is MNHNY and CDR2 SVGAGI (reference sequence). The CDR3 sequence is 13 residues long. The CDR3 coding sequence is TGTGCCAGCAGTTACCGACAGTCCTACGAGCAGTACTTC. It encodes CASSYRQSYEQYF.

The chain has TRBV14 and TRBJ2-1; 10 bases are shared with TRBD2. The CDR3 extends over 17 amino acids. Germline V CDR1 and CDR2: SGHDN, FVKESK. V shed 4 bases, J shed 0 bases, and the junction held 6 bases outside the gene matches. CDR3 in amino acids: CASSPTSGFYSYNEQFF. The CDR3 coding sequence is TGTGCCAGCAGCCCGACTAGCGGGTTCTACTCCTACAATGAGCAGTTCTTC. Full variable domain (outside the CDR3, taken from reference TRBV14 and TRBJ2-1): EAGVTQFPSHSVIEKGQTVTLRCDPISGHDNLYWYRRVMGKEIKFLLHFVKESKQDESGMPNNRFLAERTGGTYSTLKVQPAELEDSGVYFCASSPTSGFYSYNEQFFGPGTRLTVL.

The rearrangement links TRBV19 to TRBJ2-2; no firm D call. The CDR3 has 15 amino acids. The V gene lost 5 bases and the J gene lost 6 bases, with 16 bases spanning the gap. CDR1 is LNHDA, CDR2 SQIVND, per germline (reference sequence). CDR3 sequence: CASSQAMGIAGELFF. CDR3 nucleotide sequence: TGTGCCAGTAGTCAGGCAATGGGGATTGCCGGGGAGCTGTTTTTT.

This clone was observed a handful of times. The J gene is TRBJ1-4, the V gene TRBV19; D ambiguous. The CDR3 contains 13 residues. Per germline, CDR1 LNHDA and CDR2 SQIVND (reference sequence). Trimming stripped 4 bases from V and 14 bases from J, with 17 bases between. The CDR3 nucleotides are TGTGCCAGTAGTACGACCTTTGCGAGTTTGCTGTTTTTT. It is translated as CASSTTFASLLFF. The whole variable domain, filled in from reference TRBV19 and TRBJ1-4, reads DGGITQSPKYLFRKEGQNVTLSCEQNLNHDAMYWYRQDPGQGLRLIYYSQIVNDFQKGDIAEGYSVSREKKESFPLTVTSAQKNPTAFYLCASSTTFASLLFFGSGTQLSVL.

The rearrangement uses TRBV5-4 and TRBJ2-7; 9 positions match TRBD2. V shed 1 base and J 5 bases; nucleotides not matched to a gene: 4. Germline loops: CDR1 SGHNT, CDR2 YYREEE (reference sequence). The CDR3 runs to 14 residues. CDR3 protein: CASSLPLAGNEQYF. The CDR3 nucleotides are TGTGCCAGCAGCTTGCCGCTAGCGGGAAACGAGCAGTACTTC.

The V and J genes are TRBV27 and TRBJ2-5, with D uncertain. Per germline, CDR1 MNHEY and CDR2 SMNVEV (reference sequence). The CDR3 length is 11 residues. Trimming removed 6 bases from V and 2 bases from J, with 4 bases in between. For the CDR3, the DNA is TGTGCCAGCAGGTCGCAAGAGACCCAGTACTTC. Translating gives CASRSQETQYF.

The rearrangement joins TRBV9 to TRBJ1-5, with D possibly matching TRBD1 (5 bases). Trimming removed 4 bases from V and 2 bases from J, with 22 bases in between. Per the germline V gene, CDR1 is SGDLS and CDR2 is YYNGEE. The CDR3 is 18 amino acids. CDR3 sequence: CASSSHPRRGEGNQPQHF. DNA for the CDR3: TGTGCCAGCAGCTCCCACCCCCGTCGGGGCGAGGGCAATCAGCCCCAGCATTTT.

The gene calls are TRBV15 and TRBJ1-2; TRBD1 is a possible D gene (6 bases). The CDR3 sequence is 13 residues long. V was pared by 6 bases and J by 4 bases, with 12 bases between. Germline assignment: CDR1 LNHNV and CDR2 YYDKDF (reference sequence). The chain's CDR3 is CATRPTGAYGYTF. The DNA of the CDR3 is TGTGCCACCAGGCCGACAGGAGCCTATGGCTACACCTTC. The complete variable domain, with remaining parts taken from reference TRBV15 and TRBJ1-2, reads DAMVIQNPRYQVTQFGKPVTLSCSQTLNHNVMYWYQQKSSQAPKLLFHYYDKDFNNEADTPDNFQSRRPNTSFCFLDIRSPGLGDTAMYLCATRPTGAYGYTFGSGTRLTVV.

This chain joins TRBV28 and TRBJ1-6; unclear D gene. CDR1 MDHEN and CDR2 SYDVKM come from the germline V gene. Trimming cost V 6 bases and J 2 bases, with 2 bases left between them. The CDR3 spans 12 residues. Written as DNA, the CDR3 is TGTGCCAGCAGGACCTATAATTCACCCCTCCACTTT. It codes for CASRTYNSPLHF.

The chain uses TRBV6-1 and TRBJ1-2; D unclear. This CDR3 spans 12 amino acids. Looked up from germline, CDR1 is MNHNS and CDR2 is SASEGT. Trimming took off 3 bases at V and 4 bases at J, with 6 bases between the two ends. DNA of the CDR3: TGTGCCAGCAGTGATTACACCTATGGCTACACCTTC. Its protein product is CASSDYTYGYTF.

The chain recombines TRBV9 with TRBJ2-2; 9 positions agree with TRBD2. The CDR3 covers 15 residues. J lost 1 base, V lost 4 bases, and 2 bases had no gene match. Germline V gene sequence: CDR1 SGDLS, CDR2 YYNGEE. The CDR3 sequence: CASSLAGRNTGELFF. As DNA, the CDR3 is TGTGCCAGCAGCCTAGCGGGGAGGAACACCGGGGAGCTGTTTTTT.

The chain employs TRBV7-3 and TRBJ1-5; the D gene is possibly TRBD1 (6 bases). Trimming cost V 5 bases and J 7 bases, with 18 bases left between them. The germline V gene encodes CDR1 SGHTA and CDR2 FQGTGA. The CDR3 consists of 15 residues. The CDR3 nucleotides read TGTGCCAGCAGCCCCCAAGGGGGGCTCGGACAGCCCCAGCATTTT. Its translation: CASSPQGGLGQPQHF.

Concerning this clone: The same CDR3 also results from other DNA sequences found in this sample. The chain recombines TRBV30 with TRBJ2-5, with D hard to call. The germline gives CDR1 GTSNPN, CDR2 SVGIG (reference sequence). Trimming took 3 bases from V and 5 from J, leaving 4 bases between them. The CDR3 has 10 amino acids. The CDR3 nucleotides read TGTGCCTGGAGCGAGGAGACCCAGTACTTC. Amino acids: CAWSEETQYF.

The chain carries TRBV5-1 and TRBJ2-1, with unresolved D. Germline assignment: CDR1 SGHRS and CDR2 YFSETQ. The CDR3 is 17 residues long. Trimming pared 0 bases from V and 0 bases from J, leaving 13 bases between. The DNA of the CDR3 is TGCGCCAGCAGCTTGGGACATCTGATAAGCTCCTACAATGAGCAGTTCTTC. Protein sequence: CASSLGHLISSYNEQFF.

This clone was seen a single time. The chain has TRBV18 and TRBJ1-2; D ambiguous. The CDR3 has 13 amino acids. The germline CDR1 and CDR2 sequences are KGHSH and LQKENI. V lost 1 base, J lost 4 bases, and 7 bases lay in between. Here the CDR3 reads CASSPQRFYGYTF. Written as DNA, the CDR3 is TGTGCCAGCTCACCACAACGATTCTATGGCTACACCTTC.

This clone is a singleton in its sample. The chain recombines TRBV5-1 with TRBJ2-1; TRBD2 might be the D (6 bases). Trimming pared 3 bases from V and 7 bases from J, leaving 17 bases between. Germline CDR1 is SGHRS and CDR2 is YFSETQ. The CDR3 contains 15 residues. Here the CDR3 reads CASSSAAWGRNEQFF. CDR3 DNA: TGCGCCAGCAGCTCCGCCGCGTGGGGGAGGAATGAGCAGTTCTTC.

The chain employs TRBV5-1 and TRBJ2-5; TRBD1 or TRBD2 may be the D gene (5 bases each). The germline gives CDR1 SGHRS, CDR2 YFSETQ. Trimming took off 2 bases at V and 4 bases at J, with 9 bases between the two ends. The CDR3 spans 13 residues. The CDR3 DNA is TGCGCCAGCAGCTTCTGGGGGATAGAGACCCAGTACTTC. It is translated as CASSFWGIETQYF.

The chain joins TRBV30 to TRBJ2-5; a possible D gene is TRBD2 (5 bases). The CDR3 consists of 15 residues. Per the germline V gene, CDR1 is GTSNPN and CDR2 is SVGIG (reference sequence). The V gene lost 0 bases and the J gene lost 5 bases, with 16 bases spanning the gap. CDR3 amino acids: CAWSVTGSVRETQYF. For the CDR3, the DNA is TGTGCCTGGAGTGTGACTGGGAGTGTCAGGGAGACCCAGTACTTC.

The genes are TRBV5-4 and TRBJ1-4, with D possibly matching TRBD1 (6 bases). The CDR3 covers 14 residues. CDR1 SGHNT and CDR2 YYREEE come from the germline V gene (reference sequence). V was clipped by 4 bases and J by 4 bases, with 11 bases between them. For the CDR3, the DNA is TGTGCCAGCAGCGTGGACAGCTTTAATGAAAAACTGTTTTTT. Translated, it gives CASSVDSFNEKLFF. Full variable domain (outside the CDR3, taken from reference TRBV5-4 and TRBJ1-4): ETGVTQSPTHLIKTRGQQVTLRCSSQSGHNTVSWYQQALGQGPQFIFQYYREEENGRGNFPPRFSGLQFPNYSSELNVNALELDDSALYLCASSVDSFNEKLFFGSGTQLSVL.

V and J are TRBV25-1 and TRBJ1-6; D remains unclear. The CDR3 is 12 residues long. The V end was cut by 4 bases, the J end by 7 bases, with 5 bases between. CDR1 and CDR2 from the germline V gene are MGHDK and SYGVNS. CDR3 protein: CASSVGNSPLHF. DNA for the CDR3: TGTGCCAGCAGTGTCGGAAATTCACCCCTCCACTTT.

This chain links TRBV18 with TRBJ2-7; 9 bases line up with TRBD1. The CDR3 is 15 residues long. V was clipped by 4 bases and J by 2 bases; unmatched bases: 6. Germline V gene sequence: CDR1 KGHSH, CDR2 LQKENI. CDR3 region: CASSLSTGGPYEQYF. CDR3 in DNA: TGTGCCAGCTCACTTTCGACAGGGGGTCCCTACGAGCAGTACTTC.

This clone came up once. The chain has TRBV6-5 and TRBJ1-1, with TRBD1 identical over 8 bases. CDR3 size: 14 residues. Germline V gives CDR1 MNHEY, CDR2 SVGAGI. V dropped 6 bases and J dropped 4; count of bases not matched to a gene: 7. The CDR3 DNA is TGTGCCAGCAGGATACAGGGGGGAGTCACTGAAGCTTTCTTT. This translates into CASRIQGGVTEAFF.

This clone appeared once. The J gene is TRBJ2-7, the V gene TRBV9; D unclear. CDR1 SGDLS and CDR2 YYNGEE come from the germline V gene. This CDR3 has 14 residues. The germline V and J ends were trimmed by 3 bases and 1 base, with 11 bases remaining between them. CDR3 sequence: CASSADARSYEQYF. Here the CDR3 DNA reads TGTGCCAGCAGCGCGGACGCGAGGTCCTACGAGCAGTACTTC.

The chain links TRBV7-2 to TRBJ1-5; perhaps TRBD1 as D (6 bases). The V end lost 2 bases, the J end lost 7 bases, and 12 bases lay between the germline ends. From germline, CDR1 is SGHTA and CDR2 FQGNSA. The CDR3 consists of 14 residues. The CDR3 here is CASSLFRGGQPQHF. The CDR3 coding sequence is TGTGCCAGCAGCTTATTCAGGGGCGGACAGCCCCAGCATTTT. Full variable domain (missing parts from reference TRBV7-2 and TRBJ1-5): GAGVSQSPSNKVTEKGKDVELRCDPISGHTALYWYRQSLGQGLEFLIYFQGNSAPDKSGLPSDRFSAERTGGSVSTLTIQRTQQEDSAVYLCASSLFRGGQPQHFGDGTRLSIL.

V is TRBV10-2 and J is TRBJ2-5; possibly TRBD1 or TRBD2 for D (5 bases each). Trimming cost V 10 bases and J 1 base, with 22 bases left between them. The CDR3 runs 16 residues. CDR1 is WSHSY, CDR2 SAAADI, per germline. CDR3: CATRRGTQGPQETQYF. The CDR3 DNA reads TGCGCCACCCGACGAGGGACCCAGGGTCCCCAAGAGACCCAGTACTTC.

The rearrangement uses TRBV6-5 and TRBJ1-2; D uncertain. The V end lost 6 bases, the J end lost 4 bases, and 12 bases lay between the germline ends. CDR1 MNHEY and CDR2 SVGAGI come from the germline V gene. The CDR3 consists of 13 residues. CDR3 residues: CASRRTAVYGYTF. CDR3 in DNA: TGTGCCAGCAGACGGACGGCAGTCTATGGCTACACCTTC.

The chain combines TRBV6-1 with TRBJ2-1; 8 bases match TRBD1. The V and J ends lost 5 bases and 9 bases, in that order; junction bases with no gene match: 12. CDR1 and CDR2 from the germline V gene are MNHNS and SASEGT. The CDR3 is made up of 15 amino acids. The CDR3 DNA is TGTGCCAGCAGTCAAGGACAGGGCAGGTGGGTTGAGCAGTTCTTC. It is translated as CASSQGQGRWVEQFF.

This clone was seen only once. This chain joins TRBV11-3 and TRBJ2-5; no definite D call. Trimming cost V 1 base and J 4 bases, with 10 bases left between them. The CDR3 runs 14 residues. Per germline, CDR1 SGHNT and CDR2 YENEEA. CDR3 sequence reads: CASSLGRQGETQYF. In DNA form, the CDR3 reads TGTGCCAGCAGCTTAGGTCGGCAAGGAGAGACCCAGTACTTC.

The genes are TRBV7-9 and TRBJ2-1, with TRBD1 matching 8 bases. The CDR3 loop spans 11 amino acids. Germline V lookup: CDR1 SEHNR, CDR2 FQNEAQ (reference sequence). V shed 6 bases and J 12 bases; nucleotides not matched to a gene: 4. CDR3 sequence: CASSLQGVQFF. CDR3 bases: TGTGCCAGCAGTCTACAGGGGGTGCAGTTCTTC.